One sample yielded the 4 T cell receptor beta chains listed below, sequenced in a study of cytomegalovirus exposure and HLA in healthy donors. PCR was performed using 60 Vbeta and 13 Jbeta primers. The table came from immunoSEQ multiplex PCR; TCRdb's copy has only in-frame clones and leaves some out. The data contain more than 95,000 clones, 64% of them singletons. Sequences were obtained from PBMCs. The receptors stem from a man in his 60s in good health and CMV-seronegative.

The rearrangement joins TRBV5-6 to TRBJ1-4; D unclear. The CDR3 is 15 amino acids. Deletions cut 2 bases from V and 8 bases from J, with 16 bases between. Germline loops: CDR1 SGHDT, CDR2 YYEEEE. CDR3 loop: CASSFQAPLIEKLFF. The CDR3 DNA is TGTGCCAGCAGCTTTCAGGCCCCTCTAATAGAAAAACTGTTTTTT.

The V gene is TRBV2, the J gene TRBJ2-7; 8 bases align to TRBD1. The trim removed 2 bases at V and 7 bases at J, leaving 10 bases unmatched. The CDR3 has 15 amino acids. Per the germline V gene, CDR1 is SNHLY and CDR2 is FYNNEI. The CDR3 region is CASSERWQGAGEQYF. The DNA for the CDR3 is TGTGCCAGCAGTGAAAGGTGGCAGGGGGCAGGTGAGCAGTACTTC.

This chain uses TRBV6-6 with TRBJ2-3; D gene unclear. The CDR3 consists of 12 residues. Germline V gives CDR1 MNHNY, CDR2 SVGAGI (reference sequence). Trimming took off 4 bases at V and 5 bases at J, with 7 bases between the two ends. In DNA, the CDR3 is TGTGCCAGCAGTTCTTCCCTAGATACGCAGTATTTT. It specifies CASSSSLDTQYF.

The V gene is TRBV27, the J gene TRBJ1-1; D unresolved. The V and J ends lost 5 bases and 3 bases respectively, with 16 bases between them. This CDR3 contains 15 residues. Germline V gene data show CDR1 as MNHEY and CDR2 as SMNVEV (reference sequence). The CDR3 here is CASSASPFGDTEAFF. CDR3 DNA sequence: TGTGCCAGCAGTGCCTCGCCCTTCGGGGACACTGAAGCTTTCTTT.